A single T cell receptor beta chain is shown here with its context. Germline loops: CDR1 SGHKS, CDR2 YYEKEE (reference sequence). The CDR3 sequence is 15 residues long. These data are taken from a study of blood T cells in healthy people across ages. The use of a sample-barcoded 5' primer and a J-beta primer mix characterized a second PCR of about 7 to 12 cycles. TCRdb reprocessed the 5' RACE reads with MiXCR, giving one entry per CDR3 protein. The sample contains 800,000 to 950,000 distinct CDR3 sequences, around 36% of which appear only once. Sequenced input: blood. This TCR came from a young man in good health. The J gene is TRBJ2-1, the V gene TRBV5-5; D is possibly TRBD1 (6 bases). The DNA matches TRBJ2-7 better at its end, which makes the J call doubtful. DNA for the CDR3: TGTGCCAGCAGCTCGACAGGATACTCCTACAATGAGCAGTACTTC. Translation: CASSSTGYSYNEQYF.